A selection of T cell receptor beta chains follows, all from one sample in a study of blood T cell repertoires in COVID-19. Profiling relied on immunoSEQ multiplex PCR, and the TCRdb table lists in-frame clones only, not all of them. The sample has about 150,000 clones; approximately 91% are singletons. Sequencing was done on a sample of peripheral blood. The receptors derive from a woman in her 70s with acute or convalescent COVID-19. Each CDR3 is given with its conserved first and last residue. A D gene is named only where the DNA matches it firmly. Clone size is not always given. Where it is, it says once, few, many or a class for expanded clones.

-,TRBV7-9,-,TRBJ1-2,TGTGCCAGCAGCCAAACCGGGACTCGTTATGGCTACACCTTC,CASSQTGTRYGYTF
TRBD2,TRBV10-3,-,TRBJ2-5,TGTGCCATCAGTGAGGGGACTAGCGGGCGGCGGGAGACCCAGTACTTC,CAISEGTSGRRETQYF
TRBD2,TRBV5-1,once,TRBJ2-1,TGCGCCAGCAGCTTGGCGGCTAGCGGGGTCCTCGATGAGCAGTTCTTC,CASSLAASGVLDEQFF
TRBD1,TRBV28,few,TRBJ1-2,TGTGCCAGCAGGCTAAGGACAGGGTTCGGCTACACCTTC,CASRLRTGFGYTF
TRBD2,TRBV14,-,TRBJ2-1,TGTGCCAGCAGCCCAAAGACTAGCGGAGATTACAATGAGCAGTTCTTC,CASSPKTSGDYNEQFF
TRBD2,TRBV27,-,TRBJ2-1,TGTGCCAGCAGCCCCACCCGACTAGCGGGGAACAATGAGCAGTTCTTC,CASSPTRLAGNNEQFF
TRBD1,TRBV19,-,TRBJ1-1,TGTGCCAGTATAAGACGAGGGGACAGTGAGGTTCTTGAAGCTTTCTTT,CASIRRGDSEVLEAFF
TRBD2,TRBV2,-,TRBJ2-7,TGTGCCAGCAGCGGACCCCCGGGGGGGATCATCTACGAGCAGTACTTC,CASSGPPGGIIYEQYF
TRBD1,TRBV30,-,TRBJ1-1,TGTGCCTGGGGGAGAGGGACAGGCAATGAAGCTTTCTTT,CAWGRGTGNEAFF
-,TRBV19,-,TRBJ1-3,TGTGCCAGTAGTATTCGTCTGGGAGACACCATATATTTT,CASSIRLGDTIYF
TRBD2,TRBV11-2,-,TRBJ2-3,TGTGCCAGCAGTCAAACTAGCGGGGGACCACCCTCCACAGATACGCAGTATTTT,CASSQTSGGPPSTDTQYF
-,TRBV12-3/TRBV12-4,once,TRBJ1-2,TGTGCCAGCAGTTTGCGGGTATTGGGTGGCTACACCTTC,CASSLRVLGGYTF
TRBD1,TRBV6-5,-,TRBJ1-5,TGTGCCAGCAGCCGAGACAGGGGGTCCAATCAGCCCCAGCATTTT,CASSRDRGSNQPQHF
-,TRBV19,-,TRBJ1-2,TGTGCCAGTAGTATGGGGAGAGGAGGCTACACCTTC,CASSMGRGGYTF
-,TRBV19,once,TRBJ2-2,TGTGCCAGTAGTATTTACTCCCCCGGCACCGGGGAGCTGTTTTTT,CASSIYSPGTGELFF
TRBD2,TRBV2,few,TRBJ2-3,TGTGCCAGCAGTGGGCTAGCGGGGGGGGTTGCGCAGTATTTT,CASSGLAGGVAQYF
-,TRBV24-1,-,TRBJ1-2,TGTGCCACCAGTGATCCTCAGTATGGCTACACCTTC,CATSDPQYGYTF
-,TRBV4-1,-,TRBJ1-2,TGCGCCAGCAGCCAAACGGGGGACTCTGGCTACACCTTC,CASSQTGDSGYTF
TRBD1,TRBV4-3,-,TRBJ1-1,TGCGCCAGCAGCCAAGACCTTAGGACAGGTCGCATCGGTGGCTTCACTGAAGCTTTCTTT,CASSQDLRTGRIGGFTEAFF
TRBD2,TRBV2,-,TRBJ2-3,TGTGCCAGCTTGCGGGGGGGGTCCACAGATACGCAGTATTTT,CASLRGGSTDTQYF
-,TRBV2,few,TRBJ1-5,TGTGCCAGCAAAGGCGGATTAGATCAGCCCCAGCATTTT,CASKGGLDQPQHF
TRBD1,TRBV2,-,TRBJ1-1,TGTGCCAGCATAGCCCGGGGCACAGGGGTTGGGGAGAACACTGAAGCTTTCTTT,CASIARGTGVGENTEAFF
TRBD1,TRBV7-2,-,TRBJ1-2,TGTGCCAGCAGTAACACGAACAGGGGCCACCTCACTAACTATGGCTACACCTTC,CASSNTNRGHLTNYGYTF
-,TRBV5-1,-,TRBJ2-1,TGCGCCAGCGTGCTGGGCCCCCTCCAATTCGATGAGCAGTTCTTC,CASVLGPLQFDEQFF
-,TRBV5-6,few,TRBJ1-5,TGTGCCAGCAGCTTGTCTCTTAGCAATCAGCCCCAGCATTTT,CASSLSLSNQPQHF
-,TRBV4-1,-,TRBJ1-5,TGCGCCAGCAGCCAAGTGTCTGGGGCTGGCAATCAGCCCCAGCATTTT,CASSQVSGAGNQPQHF
-,TRBV2,once,TRBJ1-5,TGTGCCAGCAGGGCAGGGAATCAGCCCCAGCATTTT,CASRAGNQPQHF
-,TRBV11-2,-,TRBJ2-3,TGTGCCAGCAGCTTACGACTAACAACAGATACGCAGTATTTT,CASSLRLTTDTQYF
-,TRBV6-5,-,TRBJ1-3,TGTGCCAGCAGTTACTCTGCAGGGAGGACTGGAAACACCATATATTTT,CASSYSAGRTGNTIYF
-,TRBV18,once,TRBJ1-4,TGTGCCAGCTCACTACGGGCTTCGGGGATTAATGAAAAACTGTTTTTT,CASSLRASGINEKLFF
-,TRBV10-1,-,TRBJ1-1,TGCGCCAGCAGTCTCGGACTTAGCGCGGGCACTGAAGCTTTCTTT,CASSLGLSAGTEAFF
TRBD2,TRBV2,once,TRBJ2-7,TGTGCCAGCAGTATAGGGACTAGCGGGGGGGCCTACGAGCAGTACTTC,CASSIGTSGGAYEQYF
-,TRBV6-1,-,TRBJ2-3,TGTGCCAGCAGTGAACGTAGCACAGATACGCAGTATTTT,CASSERSTDTQYF
TRBD1,TRBV5-1,-,TRBJ2-3,TGCGCCAGCAGCTTGGAGGGGGCCCCTGATACGCAGTATTTT,CASSLEGAPDTQYF
-,TRBV6-5,few,TRBJ1-2,TGTGCCAGCAAAACTTGGGGCCTTCACTATGGCTACACCTTC,CASKTWGLHYGYTF